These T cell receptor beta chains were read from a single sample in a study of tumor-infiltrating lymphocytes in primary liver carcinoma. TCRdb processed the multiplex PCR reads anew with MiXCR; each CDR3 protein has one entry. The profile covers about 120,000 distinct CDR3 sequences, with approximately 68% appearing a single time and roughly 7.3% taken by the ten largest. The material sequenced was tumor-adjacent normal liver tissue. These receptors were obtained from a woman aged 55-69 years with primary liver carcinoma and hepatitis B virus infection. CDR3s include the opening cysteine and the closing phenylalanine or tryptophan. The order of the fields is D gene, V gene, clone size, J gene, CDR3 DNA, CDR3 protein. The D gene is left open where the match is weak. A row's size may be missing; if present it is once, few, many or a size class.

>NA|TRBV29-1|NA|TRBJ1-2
TGCAGCGTTGATGTCACCCCTAACTATGACTACACCTTC
CSVDVTPNYDYTF
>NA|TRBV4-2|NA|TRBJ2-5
TGTGCCAGCAGCCAAGAAAGGGGCAGTCATGAGACCCAGTACTTC
CASSQERGSHETQYF
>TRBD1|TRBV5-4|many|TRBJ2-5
TGTGCCAGCAGCCCCCAGGGGGCCCCCCAAGAGACCCAGTACTTC
CASSPQGAPQETQYF
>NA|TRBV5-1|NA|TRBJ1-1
TGTGCCAGCAGCGAGACAATGAACACTGAAGCTTTCTTT
CASSETMNTEAFF
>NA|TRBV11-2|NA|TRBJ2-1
TGTGCTAGCAGCTTAGACCTGACGGGTGGAGGCGATGAGCAGTGCTTC
CASSLDLTGGGDEQCF
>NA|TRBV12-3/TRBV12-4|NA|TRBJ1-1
TGTGCCAGCAGTTTAGCCCTGGACAGTGGGATAAACAGTGAAGCTTTCTTT
CASSLALDSGINSEAFF
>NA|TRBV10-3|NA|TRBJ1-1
TGTGCCATCAGTGAGCCAGGGGATGAAGCTTCCTTT
CAISEPGDEASF
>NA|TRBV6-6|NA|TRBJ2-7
TGTGCTAGCAGTTTAGCAGGGGTCTACGAGCAGTATTTC
CASSLAGVYEQYF
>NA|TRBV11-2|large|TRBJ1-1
TGTGCCAGCAGGTTCAGGGTTACGAACACTGAAGCTTTCTTT
CASRFRVTNTEAFF
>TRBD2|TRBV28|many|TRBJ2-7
TGTGCCAGCAGTTTTAGGCTAGCGGGAGGGCCTTACGAGCAGTACTTC
CASSFRLAGGPYEQYF
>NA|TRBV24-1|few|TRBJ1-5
TGTGCCACCAGTGCAGGGTCGGGTCAGCCCCAGCATTTT
CATSAGSGQPQHF
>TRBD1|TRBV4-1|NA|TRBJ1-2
TGCGCCAGCAGTCCCATGAGCTTTCAGGGGGCCGGGGGCTACACCTTC
CASSPMSFQGAGGYTF
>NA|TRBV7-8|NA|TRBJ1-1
TGTGCCAGCCAAGAGGGGCAGGAGAACACCGAAGCTTTCTTT
CASQEGQENTEAFF
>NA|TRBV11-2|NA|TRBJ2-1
TGTGCCAGCAGCTTAGCTGCGGGATTTAAGGATGAACAGTTCTTC
CASSLAAGFKDEQFF
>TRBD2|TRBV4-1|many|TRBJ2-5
TGCGCCAGCACCAACGAACCGGGACTAGCGGGGGTGGGCCAAGAGACCCAGTACTTC
CASTNEPGLAGVGQETQYF